This TCR beta chain was sequenced in a study of OX40 agonist ivuxolimab in advanced cancers. Study as a whole: Antecedent anti-PD-1, anti-PD-L1 or anti-CTLA-4 therapy was permissible, with about 39% having received some.

The V segment lost 6 bases and the J segment 4 bases; nucleotides outside the gene matches: 9. The CDR3 has 15 residues. The germline V gene has CDR1 MNHEY and CDR2 SVGAGI. Sequenced by immunoSEQ multiplex PCR; TCRdb stores in-frame clones only, minus some. Found here are about 46,000 clones, 80% of them singletons; the top ten hold under 5%. Patients who had autoimmune disease history or got systemic immunosuppression were left out. The chain employs TRBV6-5 and TRBJ2-1; 7 bases align to TRBD2. This receptor was taken from an adult with an advanced solid tumor such as melanoma, head and neck, liver or kidney cancer. The source material was CD4+ or CD8+ T cells sorted from blood, sampled in a trial of the OX40 agonist ivuxolimab. CDR3 DNA: TGTGCCAGCAGGGCCAAACGGGGAGGGTACAATGAGCAGTTCTTC. It yields the protein CASRAKRGGYNEQFF.